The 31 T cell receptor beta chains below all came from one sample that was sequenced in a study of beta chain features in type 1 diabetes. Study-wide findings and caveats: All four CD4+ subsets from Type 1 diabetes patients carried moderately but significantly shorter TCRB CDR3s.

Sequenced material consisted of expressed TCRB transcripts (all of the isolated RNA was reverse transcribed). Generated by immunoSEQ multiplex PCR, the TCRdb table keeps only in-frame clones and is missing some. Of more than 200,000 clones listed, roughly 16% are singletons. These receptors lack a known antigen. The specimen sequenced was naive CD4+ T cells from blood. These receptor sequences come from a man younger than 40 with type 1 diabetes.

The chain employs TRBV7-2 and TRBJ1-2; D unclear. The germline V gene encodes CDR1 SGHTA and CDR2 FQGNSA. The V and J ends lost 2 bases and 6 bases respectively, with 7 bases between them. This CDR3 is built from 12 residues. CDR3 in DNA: TGTGCCAGCAGCTTAATGGCCGATGGCTACACCTTC. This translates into CASSLMADGYTF.

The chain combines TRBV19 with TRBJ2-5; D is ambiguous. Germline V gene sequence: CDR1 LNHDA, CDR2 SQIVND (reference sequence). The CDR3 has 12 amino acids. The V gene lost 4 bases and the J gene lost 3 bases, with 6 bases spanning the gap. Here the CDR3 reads CASSRAEETQYF. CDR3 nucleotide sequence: TGTGCCAGTAGTAGGGCAGAAGAGACCCAGTACTTC.

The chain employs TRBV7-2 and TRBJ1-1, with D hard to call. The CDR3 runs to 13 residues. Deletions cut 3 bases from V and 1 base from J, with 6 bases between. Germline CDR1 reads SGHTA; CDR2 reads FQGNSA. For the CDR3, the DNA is TGTGCCAGCAGCTTCTCAGAGAACACTGAAGCTTTCTTT. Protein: CASSFSENTEAFF. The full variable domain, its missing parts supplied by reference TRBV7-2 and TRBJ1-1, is GAGVSQSPSNKVTEKGKDVELRCDPISGHTALYWYRQSLGQGLEFLIYFQGNSAPDKSGLPSDRFSAERTGGSVSTLTIQRTQQEDSAVYLCASSFSENTEAFFGQGTRLTVV.

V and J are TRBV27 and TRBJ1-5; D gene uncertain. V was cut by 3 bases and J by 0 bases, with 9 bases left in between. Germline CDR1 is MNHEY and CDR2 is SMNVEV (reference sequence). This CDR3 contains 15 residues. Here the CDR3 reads CASSFAGLSNQPQHF. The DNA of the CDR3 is TGTGCCAGCAGTTTTGCAGGTCTTAGCAATCAGCCCCAGCATTTT.

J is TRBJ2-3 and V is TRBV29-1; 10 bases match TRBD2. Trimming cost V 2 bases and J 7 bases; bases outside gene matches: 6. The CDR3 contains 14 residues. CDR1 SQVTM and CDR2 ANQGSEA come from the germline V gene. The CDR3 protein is CSVELPGLANTQYF. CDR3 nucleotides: TGCAGCGTTGAACTCCCGGGACTAGCGAATACGCAGTATTTT.

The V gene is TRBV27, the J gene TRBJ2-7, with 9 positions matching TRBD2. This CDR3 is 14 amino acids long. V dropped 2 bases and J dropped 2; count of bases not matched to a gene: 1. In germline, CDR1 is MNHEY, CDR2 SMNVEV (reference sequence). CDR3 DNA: TGTGCCAGCAGTTTACTAGCGGGAACCTACGAGCAGTACTTC. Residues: CASSLLAGTYEQYF.

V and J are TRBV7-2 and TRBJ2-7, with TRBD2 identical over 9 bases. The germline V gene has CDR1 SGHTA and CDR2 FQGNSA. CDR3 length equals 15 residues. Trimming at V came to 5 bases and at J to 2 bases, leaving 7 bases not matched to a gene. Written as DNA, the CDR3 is TGTGCCAGCAGCGTCACTCCTAGCGGGACCTACGAGCAGTACTTC. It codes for CASSVTPSGTYEQYF.

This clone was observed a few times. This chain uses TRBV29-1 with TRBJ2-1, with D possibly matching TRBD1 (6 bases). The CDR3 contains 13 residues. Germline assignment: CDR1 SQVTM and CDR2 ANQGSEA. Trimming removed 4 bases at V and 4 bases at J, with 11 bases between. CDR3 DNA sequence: TGCAGCGTTGCGGACAGCCGATACAATGAGCAGTTCTTC. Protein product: CSVADSRYNEQFF.

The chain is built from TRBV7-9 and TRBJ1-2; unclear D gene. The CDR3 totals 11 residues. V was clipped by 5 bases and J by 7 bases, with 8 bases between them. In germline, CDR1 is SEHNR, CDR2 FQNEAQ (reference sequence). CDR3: CASSISGGYTF. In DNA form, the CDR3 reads TGTGCCAGCAGCATAAGTGGTGGCTACACCTTC. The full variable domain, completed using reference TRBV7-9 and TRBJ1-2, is DTGVSQNPRHKITKRGQNVTFRCDPISEHNRLYWYRQTLGQGPEFLTYFQNEAQLEKSRLLSDRFSAERPKGSFSTLEIQRTEQGDSAMYLCASSISGGYTFGSGTRLTVV.

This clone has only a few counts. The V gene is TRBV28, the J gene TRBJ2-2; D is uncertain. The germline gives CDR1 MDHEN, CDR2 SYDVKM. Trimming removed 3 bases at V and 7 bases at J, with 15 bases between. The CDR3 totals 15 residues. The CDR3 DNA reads TGTGCCAGCAGTTTTCTGGGGTACTCTGGCGGGGAGCTGTTTTTT. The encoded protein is CASSFLGYSGGELFF.

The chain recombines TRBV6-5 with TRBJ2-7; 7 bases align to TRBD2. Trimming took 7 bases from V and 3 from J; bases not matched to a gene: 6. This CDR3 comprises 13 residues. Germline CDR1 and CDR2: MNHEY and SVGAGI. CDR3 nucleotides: TGTGCCAGCAAACGAGCGGGAATCTACGAGCAGTACTTC. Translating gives CASKRAGIYEQYF.

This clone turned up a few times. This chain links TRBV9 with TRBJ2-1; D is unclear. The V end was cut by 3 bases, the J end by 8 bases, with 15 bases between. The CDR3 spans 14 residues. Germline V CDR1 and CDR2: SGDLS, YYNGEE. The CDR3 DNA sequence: TGTGCCAGCAGCGGCCGTCAGCGTTGGGATGAGCAGTTCTTC. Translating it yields CASSGRQRWDEQFF.

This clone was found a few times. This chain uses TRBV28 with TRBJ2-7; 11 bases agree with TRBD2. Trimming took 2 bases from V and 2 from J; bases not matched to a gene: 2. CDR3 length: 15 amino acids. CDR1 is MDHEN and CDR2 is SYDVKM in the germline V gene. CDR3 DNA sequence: TGTGCCAGCAGTTTAGGGACTAGCGGTCCCTACGAGCAGTACTTC. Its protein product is CASSLGTSGPYEQYF.

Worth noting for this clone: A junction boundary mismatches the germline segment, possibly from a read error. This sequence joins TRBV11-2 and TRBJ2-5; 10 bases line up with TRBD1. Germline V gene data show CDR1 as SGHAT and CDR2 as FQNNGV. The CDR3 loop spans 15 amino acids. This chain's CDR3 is CASRLGQGGRETQYF. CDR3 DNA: TGTGCCAGCAGATTAGGACAGGGGGGCCGAGAGACCCAGTACTTC.

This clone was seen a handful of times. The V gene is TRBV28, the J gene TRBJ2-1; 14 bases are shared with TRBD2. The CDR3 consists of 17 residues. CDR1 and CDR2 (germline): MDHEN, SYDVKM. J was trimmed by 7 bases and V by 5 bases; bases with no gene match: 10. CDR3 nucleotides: TGTGCCAGCAGTCAAACGACGGGACTAGCGGGAGTGAATGAGCAGTTCTTC. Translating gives CASSQTTGLAGVNEQFF.

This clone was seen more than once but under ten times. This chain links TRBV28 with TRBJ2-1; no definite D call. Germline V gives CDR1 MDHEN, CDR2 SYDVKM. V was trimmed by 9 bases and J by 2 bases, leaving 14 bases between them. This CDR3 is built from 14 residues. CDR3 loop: CASRKGTAYNEQFF. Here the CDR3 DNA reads TGTGCCAGTCGCAAGGGTACGGCCTACAATGAGCAGTTCTTC.

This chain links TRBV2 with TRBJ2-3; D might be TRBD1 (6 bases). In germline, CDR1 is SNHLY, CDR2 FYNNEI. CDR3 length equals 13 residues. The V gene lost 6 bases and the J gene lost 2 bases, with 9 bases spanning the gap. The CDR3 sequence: CASRGAATDTQYF. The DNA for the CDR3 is TGTGCCAGCAGGGGGGCAGCCACAGATACGCAGTATTTT.

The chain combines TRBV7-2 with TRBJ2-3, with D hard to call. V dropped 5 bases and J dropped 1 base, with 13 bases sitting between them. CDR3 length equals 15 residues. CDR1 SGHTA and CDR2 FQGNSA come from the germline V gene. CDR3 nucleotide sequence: TGTGCCAGCAGCCTGTCCCGTTGGGGCACAGATACGCAGTATTTT. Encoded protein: CASSLSRWGTDTQYF.

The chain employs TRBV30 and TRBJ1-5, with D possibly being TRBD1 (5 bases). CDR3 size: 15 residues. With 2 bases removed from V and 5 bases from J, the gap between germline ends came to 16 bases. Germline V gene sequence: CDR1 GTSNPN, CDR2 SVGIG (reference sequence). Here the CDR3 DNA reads TGTGCCTGGAGTCCCAATAGGCGGGGGGATCAGCCCCAGCATTTT. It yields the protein CAWSPNRRGDQPQHF.

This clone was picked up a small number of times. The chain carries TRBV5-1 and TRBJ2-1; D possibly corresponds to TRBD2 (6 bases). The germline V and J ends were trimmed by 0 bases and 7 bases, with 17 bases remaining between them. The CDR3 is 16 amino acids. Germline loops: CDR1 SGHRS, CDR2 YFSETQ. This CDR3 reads CASSLAPSVRGNEQFF. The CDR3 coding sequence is TGCGCCAGCAGCTTGGCTCCCAGCGTCCGGGGGAATGAGCAGTTCTTC.

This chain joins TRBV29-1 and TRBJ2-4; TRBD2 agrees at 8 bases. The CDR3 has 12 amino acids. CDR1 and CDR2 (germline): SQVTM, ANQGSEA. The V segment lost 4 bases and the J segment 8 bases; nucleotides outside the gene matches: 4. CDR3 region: CSVVGGADIQYF. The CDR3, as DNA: TGCAGCGTTGTCGGGGGGGCGGACATTCAGTACTTC.

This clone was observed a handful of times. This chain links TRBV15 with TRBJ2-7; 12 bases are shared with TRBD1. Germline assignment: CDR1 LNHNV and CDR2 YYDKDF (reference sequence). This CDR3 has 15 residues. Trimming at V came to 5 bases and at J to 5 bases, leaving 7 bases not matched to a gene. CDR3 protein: CATSLGGTGGHEQYF. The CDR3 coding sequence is TGTGCCACCAGCCTAGGGGGGACAGGGGGCCACGAGCAGTACTTC.

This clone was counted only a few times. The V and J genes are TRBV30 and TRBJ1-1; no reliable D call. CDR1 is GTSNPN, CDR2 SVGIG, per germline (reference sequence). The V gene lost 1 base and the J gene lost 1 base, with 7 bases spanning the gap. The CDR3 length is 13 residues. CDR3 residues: CAWSARWNTEAFF. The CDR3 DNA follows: TGTGCCTGGAGTGCTCGATGGAACACTGAAGCTTTCTTT.

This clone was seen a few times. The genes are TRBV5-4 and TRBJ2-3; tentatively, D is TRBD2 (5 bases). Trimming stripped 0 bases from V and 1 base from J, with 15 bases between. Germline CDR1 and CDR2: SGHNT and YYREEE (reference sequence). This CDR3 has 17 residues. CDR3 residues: CASSLVPAGRGTDTQYF. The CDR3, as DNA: TGTGCCAGCAGCTTGGTTCCCGCGGGCCGCGGCACAGATACGCAGTATTTT.

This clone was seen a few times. The CDR3 is CASRLAGRAYEQYF. The CDR3 DNA follows: TGTGCAAGTCGCTTAGCGGGCAGGGCCTACGAGCAGTACTTC. The J gene is TRBJ2-7, the V gene TRBV12-2; the table assigns TRBD1, which was not confirmed against the DNA. TRBV12-2 is described as a pseudogene. The CDR3 runs to 14 residues.

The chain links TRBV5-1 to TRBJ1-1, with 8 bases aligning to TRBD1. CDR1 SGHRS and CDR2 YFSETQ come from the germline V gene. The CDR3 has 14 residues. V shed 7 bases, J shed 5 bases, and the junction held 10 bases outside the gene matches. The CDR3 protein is CASRLQGAGTEAFF. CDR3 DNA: TGCGCCAGCCGACTTCAGGGGGCAGGTACTGAAGCTTTCTTT.

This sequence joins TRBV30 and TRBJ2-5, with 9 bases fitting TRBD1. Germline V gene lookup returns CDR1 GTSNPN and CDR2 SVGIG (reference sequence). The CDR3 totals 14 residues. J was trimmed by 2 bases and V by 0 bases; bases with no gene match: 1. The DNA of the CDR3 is TGTGCCTGGAGTGTAGGGACAGGGCAAGAGACCCAGTACTTC. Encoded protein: CAWSVGTGQETQYF.

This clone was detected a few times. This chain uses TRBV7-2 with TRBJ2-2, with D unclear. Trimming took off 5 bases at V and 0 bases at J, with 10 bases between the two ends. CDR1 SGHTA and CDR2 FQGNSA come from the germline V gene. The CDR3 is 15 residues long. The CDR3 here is CASSLLYANTGELFF. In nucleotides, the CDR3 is TGTGCCAGCAGCCTGCTGTACGCGAACACCGGGGAGCTGTTTTTT. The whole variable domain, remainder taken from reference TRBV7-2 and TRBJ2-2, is GAGVSQSPSNKVTEKGKDVELRCDPISGHTALYWYRQSLGQGLEFLIYFQGNSAPDKSGLPSDRFSAERTGGSVSTLTIQRTQQEDSAVYLCASSLLYANTGELFFGEGSRLTVL.

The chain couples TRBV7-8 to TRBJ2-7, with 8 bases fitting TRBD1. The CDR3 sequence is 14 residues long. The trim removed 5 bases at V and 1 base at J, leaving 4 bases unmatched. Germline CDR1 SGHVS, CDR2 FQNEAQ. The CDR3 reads CASSRDRGSYEQYF. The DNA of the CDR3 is TGTGCCAGCAGCCGAGACAGGGGTTCCTACGAGCAGTACTTC.

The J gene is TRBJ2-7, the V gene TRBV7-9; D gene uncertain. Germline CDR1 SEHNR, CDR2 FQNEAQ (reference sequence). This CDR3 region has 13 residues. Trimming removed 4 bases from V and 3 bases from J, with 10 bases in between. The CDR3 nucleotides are TGTGCCAGCAGCTCTTGGACGGACTACGAGCAGTACTTC. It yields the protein CASSSWTDYEQYF. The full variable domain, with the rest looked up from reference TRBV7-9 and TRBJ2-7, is DTGVSQNPRHKITKRGQNVTFRCDPISEHNRLYWYRQTLGQGPEFLTYFQNEAQLEKSRLLSDRFSAERPKGSFSTLEIQRTEQGDSAMYLCASSSWTDYEQYFGPGTRLTVT.

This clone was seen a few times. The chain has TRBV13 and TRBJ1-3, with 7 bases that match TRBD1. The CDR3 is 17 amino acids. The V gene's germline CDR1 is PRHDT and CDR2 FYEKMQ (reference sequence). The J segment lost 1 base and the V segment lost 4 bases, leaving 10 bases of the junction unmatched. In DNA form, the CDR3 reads TGTGCCAGCAGCTCACAGGACAGGCGCAATTCTGGAAACACCATATATTTT. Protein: CASSSQDRRNSGNTIYF. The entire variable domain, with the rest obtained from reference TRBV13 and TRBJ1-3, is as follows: AAGVIQSPRHLIKEKRETATLKCYPIPRHDTVYWYQQGPGQDPQFLISFYEKMQSDKGSIPDRFSAQQFSDYHSELNMSSLELGDSALYFCASSSQDRRNSGNTIYFGEGSWLTVV.